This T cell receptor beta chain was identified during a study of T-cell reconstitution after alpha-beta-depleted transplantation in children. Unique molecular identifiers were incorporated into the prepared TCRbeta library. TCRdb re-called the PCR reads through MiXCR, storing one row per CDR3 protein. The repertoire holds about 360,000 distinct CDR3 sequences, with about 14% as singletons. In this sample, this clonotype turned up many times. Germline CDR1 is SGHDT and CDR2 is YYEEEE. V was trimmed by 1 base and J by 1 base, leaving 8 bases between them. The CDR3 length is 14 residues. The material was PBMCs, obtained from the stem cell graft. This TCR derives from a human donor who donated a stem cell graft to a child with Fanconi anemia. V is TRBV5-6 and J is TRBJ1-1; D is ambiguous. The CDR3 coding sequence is TGTGCCAGCAGCTTGAGGCCGCCGAACACTGAAGCTTTCTTT. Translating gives CASSLRPPNTEAFF.